The 27 T cell receptor beta chains presented below share a single source sample, sequenced in a study of shared clonotypes between healthy human individuals. Using immunoSEQ multiplex PCR, the repertoire was profiled, and TCRdb retains in-frame clones only, with some absent. The sample lists roughly 640,000 clones; 74% were seen once. The sequencing sample was made of memory CD4+ T cells sorted from blood. Regarding subset: CD45RA-negative fraction. Receptor source: a woman aged 25 to 39 in good health.

The rearrangement joins TRBV28 to TRBJ2-5; the match to TRBD1 covers 7 bases. The CDR3 contains 15 residues. The germline CDR1 and CDR2 sequences are MDHEN and SYDVKM. V lost 5 bases to trimming and J lost 2 bases; unmatched junction nucleotides: 8. The CDR3 DNA reads as TGTGCCAGCAGTCCCGACAGGGCCGGACAAGAGACCCAGTACTTC. As protein: CASSPDRAGQETQYF.

CDR3 region: CASSLVAGEYEQYF. The CDR3 coding sequence is TGTGCCAGCAGTTTAGTAGCGGGGGAGTACGAGCAGTACTTC. The rearrangement joins TRBV28 to TRBJ2-7; 9 bases agree with TRBD2. Germline V gene lookup returns CDR1 MDHEN and CDR2 SYDVKM. CDR3 length: 14 amino acids. The V segment lost 2 bases and the J segment 4 bases; nucleotides outside the gene matches: 3.

The rearrangement links TRBV7-9 to TRBJ2-4; no firm D call. This CDR3 contains 12 residues. With 1 base removed from V and 6 bases from J, the gap between germline ends came to 4 bases. Germline V gene data show CDR1 as SEHNR and CDR2 as FQNEAQ (reference sequence). The CDR3 DNA reads as TGTGCCAGCAGCTTAGGGGGAAACATTCAGTACTTC. This codes for CASSLGGNIQYF.

This clone has a handful of counts. The V and J genes are TRBV7-7 and TRBJ2-7; the match to TRBD2 covers 8 bases. CDR3 length: 16 residues. After removal of 1 base from V and 5 bases from J, the junction contained 10 bases not matched to a gene. The germline gives CDR1 SSHAT, CDR2 FNYEAQ (reference sequence). CDR3 DNA sequence: TGTGCCAGCAGCTTAGGAAGCGGGAGTTCGTTTAACGAGCAGTACTTC. This sequence encodes CASSLGSGSSFNEQYF.

The J gene is TRBJ2-3, the V gene TRBV19; D possibly corresponds to TRBD2 (6 bases). Trimming left V 4 bases short and J 5 bases short, with 13 bases between. There are 14 residues in the CDR3. In germline, CDR1 is LNHDA, CDR2 SQIVND (reference sequence). CDR3 DNA: TGTGCCAGTAGTAGGTCCGGGACTCAAGATACGCAGTATTTT. Translation: CASSRSGTQDTQYF.

V is TRBV28 and J is TRBJ1-6; 12 nucleotides line up with TRBD1. Germline loops: CDR1 MDHEN, CDR2 SYDVKM. The J segment lost 9 bases and the V segment lost 1 base, leaving 1 base of the junction unmatched. The CDR3 has 15 amino acids. This chain's CDR3 is CASSLLGQGASPLHF. Written as DNA, the CDR3 is TGTGCCAGCAGTTTATTGGGACAGGGGGCTTCACCCCTCCACTTT.

The chain recombines TRBV28 with TRBJ1-4; D unresolved. Germline assignment: CDR1 MDHEN and CDR2 SYDVKM. Trimming removed 4 bases from V and 0 bases from J, with 9 bases in between. The CDR3 is 15 amino acids. CDR3 sequence: CASSSRRTTNEKLFF. Here the CDR3 DNA reads TGTGCCAGCAGTTCCCGACGGACAACTAATGAAAAACTGTTTTTT.

V is TRBV9 and J is TRBJ1-5; D is undetermined. With 0 bases removed from V and 5 bases from J, the gap between germline ends came to 12 bases. There are 15 residues in the CDR3. In germline, CDR1 is SGDLS, CDR2 YYNGEE. The CDR3 sequence: CASSVDGVGDQPQHF. The CDR3, as DNA: TGTGCCAGCAGCGTAGATGGGGTTGGGGATCAGCCCCAGCATTTT.

Worth noting for this clone: This sequence may be a read error, since a much larger clone differs from it by one base. At the DNA level, this CDR3 is encoded by other sequences in the same sample as well. V and J are TRBV28 and TRBJ2-2; maybe TRBD1 (6 bases). V was trimmed by 2 bases and J by 2 bases, leaving 6 bases between them. Germline V gene data show CDR1 as MDHEN and CDR2 as SYDVKM. CDR3 length equals 14 residues. The CDR3 is CASSLGGNTGELFF. In DNA, the CDR3 is TGTGCCAGCAGTTTAGGGGGCAACACCGGGGAGCTGTTTTTT.

This clone was counted ten times or more. The J gene is TRBJ2-7, the V gene TRBV19, with D perhaps matching TRBD2 (5 bases). Deletions cut 3 bases from V and 1 base from J, with 10 bases between. The CDR3 length is 14 residues. The germline V gene encodes CDR1 LNHDA and CDR2 SQIVND (reference sequence). CDR3 sequence reads: CASSILLGSYEQYF. As DNA, the CDR3 is TGTGCCAGTAGTATCTTACTAGGGTCCTACGAGCAGTACTTC. The whole variable domain, remainder taken from reference TRBV19 and TRBJ2-7, is DGGITQSPKYLFRKEGQNVTLSCEQNLNHDAMYWYRQDPGQGLRLIYYSQIVNDFQKGDIAEGYSVSREKKESFPLTVTSAQKNPTAFYLCASSILLGSYEQYFGPGTRLTVT.

This clone was counted only a few times. The CDR3 reads CASSSPPGGRGEQFF. CDR3 nucleotides: TGTGCCAGCAGTTCCCCCCCTGGCGGTAGGGGTGAGCAGTTCTTC. This chain connects TRBV27 to TRBJ2-1, with D perhaps TRBD1 (5 bases). Germline V gene lookup returns CDR1 MNHEY and CDR2 SMNVEV (reference sequence). This CDR3 spans 15 amino acids. Trimming cost V 4 bases and J 9 bases, with 19 bases left between them.

Concerning this clone: Distinct nucleotide sequences in the sample also encode this CDR3. The CDR3 sequence is CASSLRGAYEQYF. The CDR3 coding sequence is TGTGCCAGCAGTCTCCGGGGTGCCTACGAGCAGTACTTC. The V and J genes are TRBV28 and TRBJ2-7, with a weak D call TRBD2 (5 bases). Germline V CDR1 and CDR2: MDHEN, SYDVKM. This CDR3 comprises 13 residues. The V end was cut by 5 bases, the J end by 2 bases, with 10 bases between. Drawing the rest from reference TRBV28 and TRBJ2-7, the complete variable domain is DVKVTQSSRYLVKRTGEKVFLECVQDMDHENMFWYRQDPGLGLRLIYFSYDVKMKEKGDIPEGYSVSREKKERFSLILESASTNQTSMYLCASSLRGAYEQYFGPGTRLTVT.

The count of this clone is one. The chain joins TRBV5-1 to TRBJ2-5, with 7 nucleotides matching TRBD2. V shed 4 bases and J 5 bases; nucleotides not matched to a gene: 8. From germline, CDR1 is SGHRS and CDR2 YFSETQ. The CDR3 has 14 amino acids. The CDR3 loop reads CASSPRTRGETQYF. The CDR3 coding sequence is TGCGCCAGCAGCCCAAGGACTAGAGGGGAGACCCAGTACTTC.

This clone was seen a few times. This chain connects TRBV28 to TRBJ2-1; D not certain. Germline values: CDR1 MDHEN, CDR2 SYDVKM. This CDR3 is 14 amino acids long. V was trimmed by 8 bases and J by 10 bases, leaving 21 bases between them. The CDR3 DNA reads as TGTGCCAGCGACCCACCGTCGGGTCACGGGGAGCAGTTCTTC. This translates into CASDPPSGHGEQFF.

The gene calls are TRBV5-1 and TRBJ2-5; D may be TRBD2 (6 bases). This CDR3 region has 16 residues. Germline-derived CDR1 and CDR2 are SGHRS and YFSETQ. Trimming took 0 bases from V and 5 from J, leaving 17 bases between them. CDR3 protein: CASSLAGVGPRETQYF. In nucleotides, the CDR3 is TGCGCCAGCAGCTTGGCGGGAGTGGGGCCACGGGAGACCCAGTACTTC.

The chain has TRBV5-1 and TRBJ1-1, with 10 nucleotides matching TRBD1. V shed 4 bases and J 6 bases; nucleotides not matched to a gene: 9. This CDR3 contains 15 residues. The germline gives CDR1 SGHRS, CDR2 YFSETQ. The CDR3 nucleotides are TGCGCCAGCAGCCCTTTCGACAGGGGGCAAGCTGAAGCTTTCTTT. This encodes CASSPFDRGQAEAFF.

The chain carries TRBV7-3 and TRBJ2-7; D call uncertain. The germline CDR1 and CDR2 sequences are SGHTA and FQGTGA. The CDR3 contains 14 residues. Deletions cut 5 bases from V and 2 bases from J, with 13 bases between. CDR3: CASSLNDGTYEQYF. The CDR3 DNA follows: TGTGCCAGCAGCCTAAACGACGGTACCTACGAGCAGTACTTC.

The gene calls are TRBV6-6 and TRBJ2-1; D ambiguous. The germline gives CDR1 MNHNY, CDR2 SVGAGI (reference sequence). This CDR3 contains 13 residues. V lost 4 bases to trimming and J lost 5 bases, with 9 bases between them. CDR3 protein: CASSFAEDNEQFF. The CDR3 DNA follows: TGTGCCAGCAGTTTCGCCGAGGACAATGAGCAGTTCTTC.

Only one count was recorded for this clone. J is TRBJ1-5 and V is TRBV5-1, with a tentative D call TRBD1 (5 bases). V lost 5 bases and J lost 1, with 13 bases in between. The CDR3 sequence is 15 residues long. Germline V gene data show CDR1 as SGHRS and CDR2 as YFSETQ. CDR3 nucleotide sequence: TGCGCCAGCAGAGTGGACGGGGGAAGCAATCAGCCCCAGCATTTT. It codes for CASRVDGGSNQPQHF.

The count of this clone is one. The chain has TRBV5-6 and TRBJ2-1; a weak D match, TRBD2 (7 bases). This CDR3 has 15 amino acids. V lost 4 bases, J lost 8 bases, and 19 bases lay in between. Germline loops: CDR1 SGHDT, CDR2 YYEEEE. DNA for the CDR3: TGTGCCAGCAGCGTGGGGGGCGGGAGTCGGGATGAGCAGTTCTTC. It is translated as CASSVGGGSRDEQFF.

The rearrangement uses TRBV30 and TRBJ2-7; D remains ambiguous. The CDR3 consists of 11 residues. Germline CDR1 is GTSNPN and CDR2 is SVGIG (reference sequence). V gave up 8 bases and J gave up 10 bases, with 18 bases separating them. CDR3 DNA: TGTGCCACGGGCACGACTCATATCCAGTACTTC. Residues: CATGTTHIQYF.

This clone was recorded once. CDR3 nucleotide sequence: TGCGCCAGCAGTGGGGTCACAGGGACCTCCTACAATGAGCAGTTCTTC. It encodes CASSGVTGTSYNEQFF. This rearrangement joins TRBV10-1 to TRBJ2-1; perhaps TRBD1 as D (6 bases). Trimming cost V 4 bases and J 0 bases, with 13 bases left between them. CDR1 and CDR2 (germline): WNHNN, SYGVQD (reference sequence). The CDR3 loop spans 16 amino acids.

The chain has TRBV21-1 and TRBJ2-1. TRBV21-1 is marked as a pseudogene. The CDR3 is made up of 15 amino acids. CDR3 protein: CASSKVRICPNEQFF. The CDR3 DNA reads TGTGCCAGCAGCAAAGTTCGTATCTGCCCCAATGAGCAGTTCTTC.

V and J are TRBV18 and TRBJ1-1; no reliable D call. Looked up from germline, CDR1 is KGHSH and CDR2 is LQKENI. The CDR3 covers 13 residues. With 0 bases removed from V and 6 bases from J, the gap between germline ends came to 8 bases. In DNA, the CDR3 is TGTGCCAGCTCACCACCGTATGGGTCTGAAGCTTTCTTT. It translates to CASSPPYGSEAFF.

V is TRBV29-1 and J is TRBJ2-7; perhaps TRBD2 as D (6 bases). Trimming took off 6 bases at V and 3 bases at J, with 15 bases between the two ends. The CDR3 runs to 13 residues. From germline, CDR1 is SQVTM and CDR2 ANQGSEA. CDR3 sequence reads: CSVEGHGSYEQYF. The CDR3 nucleotides are TGCAGCGTGGAGGGTCACGGAAGCTACGAGCAGTACTTC.

This clone was picked up a small number of times. This rearrangement joins TRBV29-1 to TRBJ2-7, with TRBD1 matching over 9 bases. The CDR3 is 13 residues long. Per the germline V gene, CDR1 is SQVTM and CDR2 is ANQGSEA. With 7 bases clipped from V and 2 bases from J, the junction kept 6 bases outside the gene matches. DNA of the CDR3: TGCAGCGGGCGGGACAGGGTCACCTACGAGCAGTACTTC. It specifies CSGRDRVTYEQYF.

As concerns this clone: A much larger clone sits a single nucleotide away, making a read error possible. Other DNA sequences in the same sample also yield this CDR3. This chain joins TRBV7-9 and TRBJ2-5; D remains unclear. CDR1 is SEHNR and CDR2 is FQNEAQ in the germline V gene (reference sequence). V dropped 4 bases and J dropped 2 bases, with 2 bases sitting between them. The CDR3 runs to 11 residues. This chain's CDR3 is CASSSQETQYF. Here the CDR3 DNA reads TGTGCCAGCAGCTCTCAAGAGACCCAGTACTTC.